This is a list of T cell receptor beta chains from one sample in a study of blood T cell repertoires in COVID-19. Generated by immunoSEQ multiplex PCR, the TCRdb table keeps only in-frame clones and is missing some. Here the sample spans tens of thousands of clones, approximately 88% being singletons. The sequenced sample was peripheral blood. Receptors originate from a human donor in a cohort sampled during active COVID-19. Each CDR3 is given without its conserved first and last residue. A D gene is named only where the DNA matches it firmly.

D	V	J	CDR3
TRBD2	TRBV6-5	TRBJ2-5	ASSRLASETQY
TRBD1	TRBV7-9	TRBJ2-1	ASSLGPGQGGF
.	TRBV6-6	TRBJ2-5	ASSQDTEETQY
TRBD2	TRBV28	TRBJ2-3	ASSSLAGIFASTDTQY
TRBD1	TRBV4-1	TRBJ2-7	ASSRGTGDYKEQY
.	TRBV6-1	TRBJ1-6	ASSEGRRIYSPLH
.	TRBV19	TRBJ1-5	ASSIGQGGILGNQPQH
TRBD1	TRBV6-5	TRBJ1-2	ASTEGVGRGSGYT
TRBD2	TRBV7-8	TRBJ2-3	ASSPRLAGESGTDTQY
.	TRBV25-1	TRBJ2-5	ASSVAPGVAGETQY
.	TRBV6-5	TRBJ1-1	ASTYRERNTEAF
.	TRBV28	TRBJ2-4	ASARGDNIQY
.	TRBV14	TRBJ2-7	ASSQVYSGSSYEQY
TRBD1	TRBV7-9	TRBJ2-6	ASSPRQGTGANVLT
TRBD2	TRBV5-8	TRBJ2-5	ASSGGELWSLETQY
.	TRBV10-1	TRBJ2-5	ASPARRIPQETQY
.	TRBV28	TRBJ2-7	ASRGRYEQY
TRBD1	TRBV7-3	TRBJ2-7	ASSRDSSYEQY
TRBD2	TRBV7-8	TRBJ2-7	ASSRTSGIRNSYEQY
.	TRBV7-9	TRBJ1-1	ASSPRRSPDTEAF
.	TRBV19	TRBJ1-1	ASSIDRSRGDTEAF
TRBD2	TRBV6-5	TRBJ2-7	ASSYSMTSGRDEQY
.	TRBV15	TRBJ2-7	ATSRDAVTSSYEQY
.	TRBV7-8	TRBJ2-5	ASSETGTQRETQY
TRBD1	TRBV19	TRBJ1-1	ASRTGTVNTEAF
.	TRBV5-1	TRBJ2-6	ASSYGVSGANVLT
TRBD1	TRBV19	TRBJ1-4	ASSIQGATNEKLF
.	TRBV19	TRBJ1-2	ASSPPYDRSYGYT
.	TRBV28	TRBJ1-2	ASSLGYNSPGGGYT
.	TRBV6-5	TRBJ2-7	ASSYSPREFEQY
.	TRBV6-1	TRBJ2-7	ASSEPGLGSYEQY
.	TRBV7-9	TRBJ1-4	ASSFATVGGEKLF
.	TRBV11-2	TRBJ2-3	ASSPGVVSTDTQY
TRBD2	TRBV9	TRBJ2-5	ASSVGGTSGVETQY
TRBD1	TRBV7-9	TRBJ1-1	ASTEAGGNTEAF
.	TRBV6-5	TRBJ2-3	ATRSGGTDTQY
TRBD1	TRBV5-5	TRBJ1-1	ASSLFRTGSSAEAF
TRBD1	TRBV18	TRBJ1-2	ASSPLGQGASTYGYT
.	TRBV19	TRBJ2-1	ASSSLASSSQDEQF
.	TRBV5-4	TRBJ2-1	ASSLAYEQF
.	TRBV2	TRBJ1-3	ASSERGNSGNTIY
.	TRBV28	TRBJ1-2	ASSFWEEDGYT
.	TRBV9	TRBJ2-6	ASSPGGMVTGANVLT
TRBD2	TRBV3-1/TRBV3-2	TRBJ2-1	ASSQAWGGYNEQF
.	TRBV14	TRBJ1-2	ASSQGRGYGYT
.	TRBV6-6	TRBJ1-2	ASSPFDRIIYGYT